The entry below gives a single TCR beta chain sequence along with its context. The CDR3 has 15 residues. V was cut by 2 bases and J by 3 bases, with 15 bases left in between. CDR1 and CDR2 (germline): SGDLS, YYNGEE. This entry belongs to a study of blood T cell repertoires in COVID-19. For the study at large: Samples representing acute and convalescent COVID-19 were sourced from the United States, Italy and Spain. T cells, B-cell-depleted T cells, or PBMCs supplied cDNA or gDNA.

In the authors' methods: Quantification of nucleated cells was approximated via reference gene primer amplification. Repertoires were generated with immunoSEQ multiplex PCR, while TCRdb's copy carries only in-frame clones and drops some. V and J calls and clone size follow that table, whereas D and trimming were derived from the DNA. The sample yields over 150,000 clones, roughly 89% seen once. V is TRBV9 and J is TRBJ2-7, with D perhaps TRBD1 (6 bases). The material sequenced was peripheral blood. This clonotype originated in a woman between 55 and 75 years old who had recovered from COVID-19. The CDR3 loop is CASSVAPGAGYEQYF. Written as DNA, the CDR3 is TGTGCCAGCAGCGTGGCACCAGGGGCAGGCTACGAGCAGTACTTC.